The 24 T cell receptor beta chains listed next were all sequenced from one sample in a study of blood T cell repertoires in COVID-19 (dated by TCRdb to the early 2020s). The library came from the immunoSEQ multiplex PCR assay. As stored in TCRdb, this immuneACCESS dataset retains in-frame rearrangements with V and J assigned. A fraction of the clones does not appear; measured against another copy, unresolved V genes explain less than half of the discrepancy, and the remainder lacks a known reason. This sample lists a few hundred thousand clones; roughly 87% were detected once. The biggest ten clones account for 8.9% of the sample. The sequencing sample was made of PBMCs or T cells enriched from blood (not recorded which). These receptors were taken from a young woman who had recovered from COVID-19.

The genes are TRBV2 and TRBJ1-5; perhaps TRBD1 as D (5 bases). The CDR3 runs 16 residues. V lost 3 bases and J 2 bases, leaving 14 bases between the germline ends. Germline lookup yields CDR1 SNHLY and CDR2 FYNNEI. In DNA, the CDR3 is TGTGCCAGCAGTGATCCGGGGGGGGGTCGCAATCAGCCCCAGCATTTT. Its protein product is CASSDPGGGRNQPQHF.

The J gene is TRBJ1-4, the V gene TRBV5-1; TRBD1 matches 8 bases. With 1 base clipped from V and 5 bases from J, the junction kept 4 bases outside the gene matches. CDR3 length: 15 residues. CDR1 is SGHRS and CDR2 is YFSETQ in the germline V gene. CDR3 protein: CASSLQGQVNEKLFF. CDR3 bases: TGCGCCAGCAGCTTGCAGGGACAGGTGAATGAAAAACTGTTTTTT.

The genes are TRBV19 and TRBJ2-7, with TRBD2 matching over 8 bases. The CDR3 length is 15 residues. Losses at the gene ends were 6 bases for V and 6 bases for J; bases not matched to a gene: 13. Germline values: CDR1 LNHDA, CDR2 SQIVND (reference sequence). The CDR3 loop reads CASRLAAGEGLEQYF. As DNA, the CDR3 is TGTGCCAGTAGACTAGCAGCGGGAGAGGGGCTCGAGCAGTACTTC.

J is TRBJ1-2 and V is TRBV9; D perhaps matches TRBD1 (5 bases). CDR1 is SGDLS, CDR2 YYNGEE, per germline. The CDR3 loop spans 14 amino acids. V lost 0 bases and J lost 8, with 14 bases in between. CDR3 bases: TGTGCCAGCAGCGTAGGATGGGGGGTGGAGGGCTACACCTTC. Protein sequence: CASSVGWGVEGYTF.

Comment on this clone: Other DNA sequences in this sample translate to the same CDR3. In DNA form, the CDR3 reads TGTGCCAGCAGTTACTCACAGGGTGGGTACGAGCAGTACTTC. Translating gives CASSYSQGGYEQYF. J is TRBJ2-7 and V is TRBV6-2 or TRBV6-3, with D perhaps matching TRBD1 (6 bases). The CDR3 sequence is 14 residues long. CDR1 MNHEY and CDR2 SVGEGT come from the germline V gene. Trimming took 0 bases from V and 4 from J, leaving 10 bases between them.

The chain employs TRBV5-6 and TRBJ1-1; D may be TRBD1 (5 bases). From germline, CDR1 is SGHDT and CDR2 YYEEEE. The CDR3 is 13 residues long. V was pared by 0 bases and J by 6 bases, with 9 bases between. In nucleotides, the CDR3 is TGTGCCAGCAGCTTGGTTTCGGGGGCTGAAGCTTTCTTT. Translation: CASSLVSGAEAFF.

The chain combines TRBV7-2 with TRBJ1-2; D is perhaps TRBD1 (5 bases). V lost 7 bases, J lost 4 bases, and 25 bases lay in between. CDR3 length: 17 residues. The germline gives CDR1 SGHTA, CDR2 FQGNSA. CDR3 loop: CASTTTLGEARSYGYTF. In DNA, the CDR3 is TGTGCCAGCACCACGACCTTGGGGGAGGCCCGATCCTATGGCTACACCTTC.

The V and J genes are TRBV18 and TRBJ2-7; 9 bases agree with TRBD1. Looked up from germline, CDR1 is KGHSH and CDR2 is LQKENI. There are 14 residues in the CDR3. The ends lost 3 bases at V and 3 bases at J; junction bases unmatched: 3. This chain's CDR3 is CASSPRQGGYEQYF. CDR3 nucleotides: TGTGCCAGCTCACCCCGACAGGGGGGCTACGAGCAGTACTTC.

The rearrangement uses TRBV5-1 and TRBJ1-1; 9 bases agree with TRBD1. CDR1 SGHRS and CDR2 YFSETQ come from the germline V gene. There are 15 residues in the CDR3. With V trimmed by 4 bases and J by 3 bases, 7 bases remained unmatched. The CDR3 loop is CASSGRTGVDTEAFF. The CDR3 bases are TGCGCCAGCAGCGGGAGGACAGGGGTGGACACTGAAGCTTTCTTT.

This rearrangement joins TRBV5-4 to TRBJ2-5, with a possible D match to TRBD2 (6 bases). V was clipped by 3 bases and J by 0 bases, with 6 bases between them. Germline values: CDR1 SGHNT, CDR2 YYREEE (reference sequence). This CDR3 spans 13 amino acids. CDR3 sequence reads: CASSWDYQETQYF. CDR3 bases: TGTGCCAGCAGCTGGGACTACCAAGAGACCCAGTACTTC.

This clone was detected only once. For the CDR3, the DNA is TGTGCCAGCAGTTCCGGGACAGGGGTCGAGCAGTACTTC. Encoded protein: CASSSGTGVEQYF. The chain combines TRBV28 with TRBJ2-7; TRBD1 aligns across 10 bases. The CDR3 covers 13 residues. V was pared by 4 bases and J by 6 bases, with 3 bases of the junction left unmatched. Germline V gene sequence: CDR1 MDHEN, CDR2 SYDVKM.

This clone was recorded many times. The gene calls are TRBV7-2 and TRBJ2-7; 8 positions agree with TRBD1. The V segment lost 6 bases and the J segment 3 bases; nucleotides outside the gene matches: 7. There are 14 residues in the CDR3. Looked up from germline, CDR1 is SGHTA and CDR2 is FQGNSA. The CDR3 spells CASSPDRDRYEQYF. CDR3 DNA sequence: TGTGCCAGCAGTCCGGACAGGGACCGCTACGAGCAGTACTTC.

This clone was seen a handful of times. The genes are TRBV30 and TRBJ2-7, with 10 bases identical to TRBD1. Trimming cost V 1 base and J 1 base; bases outside gene matches: 4. This CDR3 is 15 amino acids long. The germline V gene has CDR1 GTSNPN and CDR2 SVGIG (reference sequence). CDR3 amino acids: CAWSGGQGGSYEQYF. In nucleotides, the CDR3 is TGTGCCTGGAGTGGCGGACAGGGGGGATCCTACGAGCAGTACTTC.

This chain links TRBV4-1 with TRBJ2-3; D possibly corresponds to TRBD2 (5 bases). In germline, CDR1 is MGHRA, CDR2 YSYEKL. The CDR3 is 14 amino acids. Deletions cut 6 bases from V and 4 bases from J, with 14 bases between. The DNA for the CDR3 is TGCGCCAGCAGACCTAGCTCTCCCCCAGATACGCAGTATTTT. This translates into CASRPSSPPDTQYF.

There are a few counts of this clone. The chain links TRBV3-1 (or the pseudogene TRBV3-2) to TRBJ2-7; D is undetermined. Germline lookup yields CDR1 LGHDT and CDR2 YNNKEL (reference sequence). V lost 3 bases and J 2 bases, leaving 8 bases between the germline ends. The CDR3 is made up of 13 amino acids. The CDR3 DNA is TGTGCCAGCAGCCAGACTGCCGCCTACGAGCAGTACTTC. This codes for CASSQTAAYEQYF.

This clone has a handful of counts. CDR3 in amino acids: CASSDTYSGNTIYF. The CDR3 DNA reads as TGTGCCAGCAGTGACACCTACTCTGGAAACACCATATATTTT. This chain uses TRBV28 with TRBJ1-3, with D unclear. The V and J ends lost 5 bases and 0 bases respectively, with 8 bases between them. Per the germline V gene, CDR1 is MDHEN and CDR2 is SYDVKM. The CDR3 covers 14 residues.

The rearrangement uses TRBV12-3 or TRBV12-4 and TRBJ2-7, with D uncertain. CDR3 length equals 12 residues. Between the trimmed V and J ends, which lost 4 bases and 3 bases, there was a span of 7 bases. The CDR3, as DNA: TGTGCCAGCAGTTCTATCCTCTACGAGCAGTACTTC. As protein: CASSSILYEQYF.

The chain uses TRBV7-9 and TRBJ1-2; 9 bases line up with TRBD1. This CDR3 has 14 residues. V shed 1 base and J 7 bases; nucleotides not matched to a gene: 4. Germline CDR1 reads SEHNR; CDR2 reads FQNEAQ (reference sequence). As DNA, the CDR3 is TGTGCCAGCAGCTTAGGGACAGGGGATTCTGGCTACACCTTC. Residues: CASSLGTGDSGYTF.

This clone was seen only once. The V call is TRBV19, the J call TRBJ1-2; D is unresolved. CDR1 and CDR2 from the germline V gene are LNHDA and SQIVND (reference sequence). V lost 3 bases, J lost 3 bases, and 17 bases lay in between. The CDR3 runs to 16 residues. The CDR3 DNA reads as TGTGCCAGTAGTATTGGGGATAGCGCCGAGGACTATGGCTACACCTTC. This translates into CASSIGDSAEDYGYTF.

This clone was recorded only once. The V call is TRBV28, the J call TRBJ2-1, with D tentatively TRBD2 (5 bases). Between the trimmed V and J ends, which lost 2 bases and 10 bases, there was a span of 15 bases. The CDR3 is made up of 14 amino acids. In germline, CDR1 is MDHEN, CDR2 SYDVKM. This CDR3 is CASSLVREWQEQFF. The CDR3 DNA reads TGTGCCAGCAGTTTAGTGAGGGAATGGCAGGAGCAGTTCTTC.

This clone was counted between two and nine times. V and J are TRBV6-5 and TRBJ2-6; D not resolved. In germline, CDR1 is MNHEY, CDR2 SVGAGI. The CDR3 covers 15 residues. V was shortened by 6 bases and J by 0 bases, with 9 bases between the two germline ends. The CDR3 region is CASSTVASGANVLTF. DNA of the CDR3: TGTGCCAGCAGCACAGTGGCCTCTGGGGCCAACGTCCTGACTTTC.

J is TRBJ1-6 and V is TRBV2, with 7 bases that match TRBD1. The CDR3 totals 17 residues. Germline V gene data show CDR1 as SNHLY and CDR2 as FYNNEI. The ends lost 4 bases at V and 4 bases at J; junction bases unmatched: 10. The CDR3 sequence is CASSAFQMGQYNSPLHF. The CDR3 bases are TGTGCCAGCAGTGCTTTTCAAATGGGACAGTATAATTCACCCCTCCACTTT.

J is TRBJ2-1 and V is TRBV6-5; 9 positions agree with TRBD2. The CDR3 contains 16 residues. The trim removed 4 bases at V and 9 bases at J, leaving 13 bases unmatched. The germline CDR1 and CDR2 sequences are MNHEY and SVGAGI. The CDR3 loop reads CASSSTGLASPIEQFF. In DNA, the CDR3 is TGTGCCAGCAGTTCGACGGGACTAGCATCTCCAATTGAGCAGTTCTTC.

J is TRBJ2-1 and V is TRBV2; the D gene is possibly TRBD2 (5 bases). CDR3 size: 13 residues. V gave up 8 bases and J gave up 4 bases, with 12 bases separating them. The germline gives CDR1 SNHLY, CDR2 FYNNEI. The CDR3 bases are TGTGCCAGCTCCATCAGGACTTACAATGAGCAGTTCTTC. It translates to CASSIRTYNEQFF.